The present entry profiles one T cell receptor (beta chain) with its context. Other DNA sequences in this specimen translate into the identical CDR3. This CDR3 contains 11 residues. Germline values: CDR1 GTSNPN, CDR2 SVGIG (reference sequence). Trimming removed 0 bases from V and 4 bases from J, with 3 bases in between. Libraries were prepared by immunoSEQ multiplex PCR; TCRdb keeps only in-frame clonotypes and omits some of them. The table lists more than 500,000 clones, 95% to 97% of them singletons, with about 0.06% in the top ten. This specimen belongs to a study of shared clonotypes between healthy human individuals.

The sequence derives from a woman under 40 in good health. The J gene is TRBJ1-1, the V gene TRBV30; D gene uncertain. The sample consisted of naive CD4+ T cells sorted from blood. Indicated subset: CD45RA+ positively selected. Here the CDR3 DNA reads TGTGCCTGGAGTGTTTCCACTGAAGCTTTCTTT. Protein: CAWSVSTEAFF.